Each of the 7 T cell receptor beta chains below was sequenced from the same sample in a study of blood T cells in healthy people across ages. Next came a second PCR, run for about 7 to 12 cycles, which used a sample-barcoded 5' primer along with a J-beta primer mix. TCRdb fed the 5' RACE reads into MiXCR, producing one record per CDR3 protein. This sample carries under 850,000 distinct CDR3 sequences, 30% to 45% of them seen once, and the ten largest clones take 10% to 15%. Sequencing input: blood. The receptors shown here come from a man younger than 35 in good health.

This clonotype has just a few counts. V is TRBV7-2 and J is TRBJ2-1, with D unresolved. The CDR3 length is 14 residues. Germline lookup yields CDR1 SGHTA and CDR2 FQGNSA. V dropped 1 base and J dropped 6 bases, with 10 bases sitting between them. CDR3: CASSLVVAPNEQFF. The CDR3 DNA reads as TGTGCCAGCAGCTTAGTAGTCGCCCCCAATGAGCAGTTCTTC.

Comments on this clonotype: A much larger clone sits a single nucleotide away, making a read error possible. The chain links TRBV10-3 to TRBJ2-7; 9 nucleotides align to TRBD1. In germline, CDR1 is ENHRY, CDR2 SYGVKD. The CDR3 extends over 15 amino acids. DNA of the CDR3: TGTGCCATCGGTGAGCCCCCACAGGGGGCCCACGAGCAGTACTTC. Translated, it gives CAIGEPPQGAHEQYF.

The chain uses TRBV18 and TRBJ2-5; D might be TRBD1 (6 bases). This CDR3 has 14 residues. CDR1 and CDR2 (germline): KGHSH, LQKENI. Trimming cost V 1 base and J 4 bases, with 10 bases left between them. The chain's CDR3 is CASSPQGGRETQYF. In nucleotides, the CDR3 is TGTGCCAGCTCACCACAAGGGGGACGAGAGACCCAGTACTTC.

This clonotype was counted only a few times. The chain recombines TRBV5-1 with TRBJ2-1; D tentatively reads TRBD1 or TRBD2 (5 bases each). CDR1 is SGHRS, CDR2 YFSETQ, per germline. This CDR3 is built from 13 residues. V was shortened by 4 bases and J by 8 bases, with 13 bases between the two germline ends. In nucleotides, the CDR3 is TGCGCCAGCAGCGCTCCGGGACGCGATGAGCAGTTCTTC. Translated: CASSAPGRDEQFF.

This sequence joins TRBV6-2 or TRBV6-3 and TRBJ2-7; possible D gene TRBD1, 6 bases. CDR1 and CDR2 (germline): MNHEY, SVGEGT. The CDR3 extends over 16 amino acids. Trimming stripped 8 bases from V and 2 bases from J, with 22 bases between. The chain's CDR3 is CASSMESQGPTYEQYF. CDR3 DNA: TGTGCCAGCTCCATGGAGTCACAGGGACCCACCTACGAGCAGTACTTC.

The CDR3 here is CASSFNSGTPNADTQYF. CDR3 in DNA: TGTGCCAGCAGTTTTAATTCCGGGACCCCGAACGCAGATACGCAGTATTTT. The chain employs TRBV6-5 and TRBJ2-3; D may correspond to TRBD1 or TRBD2 (5 bases each). Germline V gene sequence: CDR1 MNHEY, CDR2 SVGAGI. The CDR3 sequence is 17 residues long. Trimming removed 4 bases from V and 4 bases from J, with 21 bases in between.

The chain uses TRBV30 and TRBJ2-1; TRBD2 is a possible D gene (7 bases). The J call is in doubt because the DNA end fits TRBJ2-7 better. This CDR3 region has 14 residues. The germline gives CDR1 GTSNPN, CDR2 SVGIG (reference sequence). This CDR3 reads CAWSFGAGDNEQYF. The CDR3 nucleotides are TGTGCCTGGAGTTTTGGGGCGGGGGACAATGAGCAGTACTTC.